This T cell receptor beta chain was retrieved from a study of blood T cells in healthy people across ages (dated by TCRdb to about 2015). With regard to the full study: In model experiments, template switching captured roughly one uniquely barcoded TCR beta cDNA molecule for every two T cells. Using deep sequencing normalized with unique cDNA molecular identifiers, the study measured how TCR beta repertoire diversity changes with age. Donors were grouped into four age groups: young (average 16 years), middle-aged (under 40), aged (approximately 58) and long-lived (less than 85). To avoid experimental bias, donors of different ages were distributed randomly across sequencing lanes. For two donors (one aged 18 to 29 and one aged 80 or older), the study analyzed two additional independent replicas of 1 million unique cDNA reads from the same blood draw.

Donors were under 40 systemically healthy Caucasian individuals from Russia aged roughly 6 to 95 years. Approximately 9.7 milliliters of peripheral blood were drawn from each donor into EDTA-treated Vacutainer tubes. Ficoll-Paque density-gradient centrifugation was used to isolate PBMCs, with at least 6.5 million obtained per sample. Trizol reagent was used to extract total RNA from the PBMCs, yielding at least 6 micrograms per sample. Naive CD45RAhigh/CD27high T cell percentages were measured by flow cytometry on a PBMC aliquot from every donor. This clonotype was seen a few times. No antigen is known for it. No base-level quality is on record; no much larger clone is a single base apart. Beyond this particular receptor, the publication reports: Estimates of total diversity based on one million sequenced T cells were considered lower bounds and underestimates. Observed TCR beta diversity per million T cells fell roughly linearly with age, and a significant reduction was already apparent by age around 40. There was a strong correlation between observed TCR beta diversity and the percentage of naive T cells measured by flow cytometry. Compared with the aged group, more naive CD4+ T cells, fewer expanded clones and increased TCR diversity were shown by the long-lived group, suggesting age selection. Because the CMV infection status of the donors was unknown, age-related changes in expanded clonotypes may potentially have been confounded. Bulk unsorted PBMC profiling prevented conclusive comparison of naive and antigen-experienced compartments.

The library was built by means of 5' RACE. The reads were generated on an Illumina HiSeq 2500. A second PCR of roughly 7 to 12 cycles was performed with a sample-barcoded 5' primer and a J-beta primer mix. A template-switch 5' adaptor carrying 12 random nucleotides introduced a unique molecular identifier onto each TCR beta cDNA molecule. Each sample yielded at least 3 million CDR3-containing paired-end reads. The Mint cDNA synthesis kit, primed by a TRBC-specific oligonucleotide, was used to synthesize first-strand cDNA from all RNA. All cDNA was treated with uracil-DNA glycosylase and then went through a first 18-cycle PCR with the universal primers M1SS and BC2_uni_R. Per the original workflow: Each sample was normalized by randomly selecting 1 million high-quality reads, each carrying a distinct molecular identifier. Instead of being binned into consensus sequences, reads with shared molecular identifiers were discarded. MiTCR, run with a Q25 quality threshold and the strictest error-elimination algorithm, handled CDR3 identification, clonotype clustering and error correction. A nonparametric unseen species model with Euler transformation was used to estimate a lower bound on total TCR beta diversity. The raw public reads went through TCRdb reprocessing: fastp at Q25, MiXCR clone calling, in-frame beta chains kept. Under each unique CDR3 protein, matching rows form one entry showing the most common genes and DNA. It is TCRdb's table, rather than the study itself, that gives the V and J calls and clone size. The sample table shows roughly 680,000 distinct CDR3 sequences, and approximately 49% are seen once. The ten biggest clones cover 30% to 40% of the sample.

The sequence was obtained from a woman in her fifties or sixties in good health. The specimen was blood.

Read as DNA, the sequence is TGTGCCAGCAGCTTATGGGGAAGCGGGAGTAAGAAGGAGCAGTTCTTC. This gives the protein CASSLWGSGSKKEQFF. The chain is assembled from TRBV7-3 and TRBJ2-1, with 8 middle bases fitting TRBD2. For this chain, trimming is 2 bases at the V end and 10 bases at the J end, and the number of junction bases without a gene match is 13. CDR1 SGHTA and CDR2 FQGTGA were looked up in the germline V gene. Including cysteine and phenylalanine, the CDR3 has 16 amino acids. Of all the DNA, just the CDR3 is kept, 48 bases in frame from base 1.